Listed below are T cell receptor beta chains from one sample, sequenced in a study of blood T cell repertoires in COVID-19. TCRdb's copy holds only in-frame clones and misses some; the assay was immunoSEQ multiplex PCR. Of some 340,000 clones in the sample, around 83% were seen once. Sequences were obtained from PBMCs or T cells enriched from blood (not recorded which). The receptors here all came from a woman between 45 and 60 years old who had recovered from COVID-19. Each CDR3 is given with its conserved first and last residue. The order of the fields is V gene, J gene, D gene, clone size, CDR3 protein, CDR3 DNA. D genes are given only for firm matches. Rows give clone size only sometimes, using once, few, many, or a class for an expanded clone.

v_gene: TRBV7-6
j_gene: TRBJ1-1
d_gene: NA
abundance: once
CDR3aa: CASSIGQNTEAFF
CDR3nt: TGTGCCAGCAGCATAGGACAGAACACTGAAGCTTTCTTT

v_gene: TRBV7-9
j_gene: TRBJ2-5
d_gene: NA
abundance: NA
CDR3aa: CASSPEGGLKITETQYF
CDR3nt: TGTGCCAGCAGCCCCGAGGGGGGGCTGAAGATAACGGAGACCCAGTACTTC

v_gene: TRBV7-6
j_gene: TRBJ1-1
d_gene: NA
abundance: NA
CDR3aa: CASSSETGFEAFF
CDR3nt: TGTGCCAGCAGCTCAGAAACAGGGTTTGAAGCTTTCTTT

v_gene: TRBV6-5
j_gene: TRBJ1-2
d_gene: TRBD1
abundance: few
CDR3aa: CASSSGTGGFYGYTF
CDR3nt: TGTGCCAGCAGCTCCGGGACAGGGGGCTTCTATGGCTACACCTTC

v_gene: TRBV27
j_gene: TRBJ1-1
d_gene: NA
abundance: NA
CDR3aa: CASSFYSKGDTEAFF
CDR3nt: TGTGCCAGCAGTTTTTATTCGAAGGGGGACACTGAAGCTTTCTTT

v_gene: TRBV5-6
j_gene: TRBJ2-1
d_gene: TRBD2
abundance: NA
CDR3aa: CASSLSSGNNEQFF
CDR3nt: TGTGCCAGCAGCTTGTCTAGCGGGAACAATGAGCAGTTCTTC

v_gene: TRBV7-9
j_gene: TRBJ2-1
d_gene: TRBD2
abundance: NA
CDR3aa: CASSSERERGNEQFF
CDR3nt: TGTGCCAGCAGCTCGGAGCGGGAGCGGGGCAATGAGCAGTTCTTC

v_gene: TRBV6-1
j_gene: TRBJ2-2
d_gene: NA
abundance: NA
CDR3aa: CASSEMRSAGELFF
CDR3nt: TGTGCCAGCAGTGAAATGAGGAGTGCCGGGGAGCTGTTTTTT

v_gene: TRBV19
j_gene: TRBJ2-2
d_gene: TRBD2
abundance: NA
CDR3aa: CASSSTSTSRTGELFF
CDR3nt: TGTGCCAGTAGTTCTACCTCGACTAGCCGCACCGGGGAGCTGTTTTTT

v_gene: TRBV9
j_gene: TRBJ2-3
d_gene: TRBD1
abundance: NA
CDR3aa: CASSVAGTATDTQYF
CDR3nt: TGTGCCAGCAGCGTAGCAGGGACAGCAACAGATACGCAGTATTTT

v_gene: TRBV11-3
j_gene: TRBJ2-1
d_gene: TRBD2
abundance: NA
CDR3aa: CASSSRQPSSGANNEQFF
CDR3nt: TGTGCCAGCAGCTCCCGTCAACCCTCTAGCGGGGCTAACAATGAGCAGTTCTTC

v_gene: TRBV27
j_gene: TRBJ2-7
d_gene: TRBD2
abundance: NA
CDR3aa: CASSRPGTREEQYF
CDR3nt: TGTGCCAGCAGTCGTCCCGGGACTAGGGAGGAGCAGTACTTC

v_gene: TRBV7-8
j_gene: TRBJ1-5
d_gene: NA
abundance: NA
CDR3aa: CASSLAGIPGASQPQHF
CDR3nt: TGTGCCAGCAGCTTAGCCGGTATTCCAGGGGCTAGTCAGCCCCAGCATTTT

v_gene: TRBV7-9
j_gene: TRBJ2-2
d_gene: NA
abundance: NA
CDR3aa: CASSPRLPGELFF
CDR3nt: TGTGCCAGCAGCCCCCGTCTTCCCGGGGAGCTGTTTTTT

v_gene: TRBV7-9
j_gene: TRBJ1-6
d_gene: NA
abundance: NA
CDR3aa: CASSLRTDNSPLHF
CDR3nt: TGTGCCAGCAGCTTACGGACAGATAATTCACCCCTCCACTTT

v_gene: TRBV5-6
j_gene: TRBJ1-3
d_gene: NA
abundance: once
CDR3aa: CASSMPEGNTIYF
CDR3nt: TGTGCCAGCAGCATGCCTGAGGGAAACACCATATATTTT

v_gene: TRBV27
j_gene: TRBJ2-7
d_gene: NA
abundance: NA
CDR3aa: CASGRGTSPYEQYF
CDR3nt: TGTGCCAGTGGACGGGGGACGTCCCCCTACGAGCAGTACTTC

v_gene: TRBV3-1/TRBV3-2
j_gene: TRBJ1-1
d_gene: TRBD1
abundance: few
CDR3aa: CASSQGQGSLKAFF
CDR3nt: TGTGCCAGCAGCCAAGGACAGGGGTCCCTTAAAGCTTTCTTT

v_gene: TRBV5-6
j_gene: TRBJ1-1
d_gene: NA
abundance: NA
CDR3aa: CASSLVNGDTEAFF
CDR3nt: TGTGCCAGCAGCTTGGTCAACGGGGACACTGAAGCTTTCTTT

v_gene: TRBV4-1
j_gene: TRBJ1-1
d_gene: NA
abundance: NA
CDR3aa: CASSRNRDTEAFF
CDR3nt: TGCGCCAGCAGCCGCAACCGAGACACTGAAGCTTTCTTT

v_gene: TRBV18
j_gene: TRBJ2-1
d_gene: TRBD1
abundance: NA
CDR3aa: CASSPHTQGAYNEQFF
CDR3nt: TGTGCCAGCTCACCACATACCCAGGGGGCCTACAATGAGCAGTTCTTC

v_gene: TRBV7-2
j_gene: TRBJ1-2
d_gene: NA
abundance: NA
CDR3aa: CASSFGQIYGYTF
CDR3nt: TGTGCCAGCAGCTTTGGACAGATCTATGGCTACACCTTC

v_gene: TRBV7-2
j_gene: TRBJ1-4
d_gene: NA
abundance: few
CDR3aa: CASSTRPQGNEKLFF
CDR3nt: TGTGCCAGCAGCACTCGACCGCAGGGTAATGAAAAACTGTTTTTT

v_gene: TRBV28
j_gene: TRBJ1-1
d_gene: NA
abundance: NA
CDR3aa: CASQKGGMNTEAFF
CDR3nt: TGTGCCAGCCAGAAGGGAGGTATGAACACTGAAGCTTTCTTT

v_gene: TRBV4-2
j_gene: TRBJ1-2
d_gene: TRBD1
abundance: NA
CDR3aa: CASSQDRNANYGYTF
CDR3nt: TGTGCCAGCAGCCAGGACAGGAACGCTAACTATGGCTACACCTTC

v_gene: TRBV6-2/TRBV6-3
j_gene: TRBJ1-1
d_gene: NA
abundance: many
CDR3aa: CASSVQVNTEAFF
CDR3nt: TGTGCCAGCAGTGTACAGGTGAACACTGAAGCTTTCTTT

v_gene: TRBV30
j_gene: TRBJ1-1
d_gene: NA
abundance: NA
CDR3aa: CALQGSTEAFF
CDR3nt: TGTGCCTTACAGGGTAGCACTGAAGCTTTCTTT

v_gene: TRBV6-5
j_gene: TRBJ2-7
d_gene: TRBD2
abundance: few
CDR3aa: CASSPGLVSYEQYF
CDR3nt: TGTGCCAGCAGCCCCGGACTAGTAAGCTACGAGCAGTACTTC

v_gene: TRBV7-9
j_gene: TRBJ1-5
d_gene: NA
abundance: NA
CDR3aa: CASSLGDTTVPQHF
CDR3nt: TGTGCCAGCAGCTTAGGGGACACCACCGTGCCCCAGCATTTT

v_gene: TRBV2
j_gene: TRBJ1-1
d_gene: NA
abundance: NA
CDR3aa: CASRSGYTEAFF
CDR3nt: TGTGCCAGCAGGTCAGGATACACTGAAGCTTTCTTT

v_gene: TRBV9
j_gene: TRBJ1-3
d_gene: NA
abundance: NA
CDR3aa: CASSTVTSGNTIYF
CDR3nt: TGTGCCAGCAGCACAGTCACGTCTGGAAACACCATATATTTT

v_gene: TRBV6-5
j_gene: TRBJ2-5
d_gene: NA
abundance: once
CDR3aa: CASSWRSQETQYF
CDR3nt: TGTGCCAGCAGTTGGAGAAGTCAAGAGACCCAGTACTTC

v_gene: TRBV5-5
j_gene: TRBJ1-5
d_gene: TRBD1
abundance: NA
CDR3aa: CASSSQTGGNQPQHF
CDR3nt: TGTGCCAGCAGCTCTCAGACAGGGGGCAATCAGCCCCAGCATTTT

v_gene: TRBV7-9
j_gene: TRBJ1-4
d_gene: NA
abundance: NA
CDR3aa: CASSPLGGSHEKLFF
CDR3nt: TGTGCCAGCAGCCCCCTTGGGGGGAGTCATGAAAAACTGTTTTTT

v_gene: TRBV6-5
j_gene: TRBJ2-7
d_gene: TRBD2
abundance: NA
CDR3aa: CASRVPGTRDQYF
CDR3nt: TGTGCCAGCAGAGTACCCGGGACTAGAGACCAGTACTTC

v_gene: TRBV7-2
j_gene: TRBJ2-1
d_gene: TRBD1
abundance: NA
CDR3aa: CASSSGDRALFF
CDR3nt: TGTGCCAGCAGCTCCGGTGACAGGGCTCTGTTCTTC

v_gene: TRBV5-6
j_gene: TRBJ1-4
d_gene: NA
abundance: NA
CDR3aa: CASKLNVNEKLFF
CDR3nt: TGTGCCAGCAAACTCAATGTTAATGAAAAACTGTTTTTT

v_gene: TRBV7-6
j_gene: TRBJ1-5
d_gene: TRBD1
abundance: NA
CDR3aa: CASSRQGSQPQHF
CDR3nt: TGTGCCAGCAGCCGACAGGGATCTCAGCCCCAGCATTTT

v_gene: TRBV2
j_gene: TRBJ1-5
d_gene: TRBD1
abundance: NA
CDR3aa: CASSEAGQGAFLQPQHF
CDR3nt: TGTGCCAGCAGTGAAGCGGGCCAGGGGGCTTTCCTTCAGCCCCAGCATTTT

v_gene: TRBV9
j_gene: TRBJ1-2
d_gene: NA
abundance: NA
CDR3aa: CASSASRGLNWPNYGYTF
CDR3nt: TGTGCCAGCAGCGCCTCTCGGGGTCTGAACTGGCCTAACTATGGCTACACCTTC

v_gene: TRBV7-9
j_gene: TRBJ2-3
d_gene: NA
abundance: once
CDR3aa: CASSLSGESTDTQYF
CDR3nt: TGTGCCAGCAGCTTATCAGGCGAAAGCACAGATACGCAGTATTTT

v_gene: TRBV4-2
j_gene: TRBJ2-1
d_gene: TRBD2
abundance: NA
CDR3aa: CASSPREGLAAFSYNEQFF
CDR3nt: TGTGCCAGCAGCCCAAGAGAGGGACTAGCGGCGTTCTCCTACAATGAGCAGTTCTTC

v_gene: TRBV3-1/TRBV3-2
j_gene: TRBJ1-2
d_gene: NA
abundance: NA
CDR3aa: CASSYRTANYGYTF
CDR3nt: TGTGCCAGCAGCTATCGGACAGCCAACTATGGCTACACCTTC

v_gene: TRBV27
j_gene: TRBJ2-1
d_gene: NA
abundance: NA
CDR3aa: CASGSRAGNEQFF
CDR3nt: TGTGCCAGCGGGTCTCGGGCGGGGAATGAGCAGTTCTTC

v_gene: TRBV10-2
j_gene: TRBJ1-2
d_gene: TRBD1
abundance: few
CDR3aa: CASSAGQGASGYTF
CDR3nt: TGCGCCAGCAGTGCCGGACAGGGGGCTTCTGGCTACACCTTC

v_gene: TRBV29-1
j_gene: TRBJ1-2
d_gene: TRBD1
abundance: NA
CDR3aa: CSADPDRGNYGYTF
CDR3nt: TGCAGCGCCGACCCGGACAGGGGAAACTATGGCTACACCTTC

v_gene: TRBV19
j_gene: TRBJ1-6
d_gene: TRBD1
abundance: NA
CDR3aa: CASSTTSGARGPLHF
CDR3nt: TGTGCCAGTAGTACCACCTCGGGGGCCAGGGGGCCCCTCCACTTT

v_gene: TRBV4-2
j_gene: TRBJ2-3
d_gene: TRBD2
abundance: NA
CDR3aa: CASSQVMREAGADTQYF
CDR3nt: TGTGCCAGCAGCCAAGTAATGCGGGAGGCCGGGGCAGATACGCAGTATTTT

v_gene: TRBV19
j_gene: TRBJ2-3
d_gene: TRBD2
abundance: NA
CDR3aa: CASSIAGGGYTDTQYF
CDR3nt: TGTGCCAGTAGTATAGCCGGGGGGGGCTACACAGATACGCAGTATTTT

v_gene: TRBV5-1
j_gene: TRBJ1-4
d_gene: NA
abundance: NA
CDR3aa: CASSLVPVEKLFF
CDR3nt: TGCGCCAGCAGCTTGGTGCCGGTGGAAAAACTGTTTTTT

v_gene: TRBV19
j_gene: TRBJ1-1
d_gene: TRBD1
abundance: NA
CDR3aa: CASKGQGPGWNTEAFF
CDR3nt: TGTGCCAGTAAGGGACAGGGGCCGGGATGGAACACTGAAGCTTTCTTT

v_gene: TRBV27
j_gene: TRBJ2-1
d_gene: TRBD2
abundance: NA
CDR3aa: CASSAVSGRVNNEQFF
CDR3nt: TGTGCCAGCAGCGCCGTTAGCGGGAGGGTTAACAATGAGCAGTTCTTC

v_gene: TRBV14
j_gene: TRBJ2-5
d_gene: NA
abundance: NA
CDR3aa: CASSSLRGEETQYF
CDR3nt: TGTGCCAGCAGCTCCCTCCGGGGAGAGGAGACCCAGTACTTC